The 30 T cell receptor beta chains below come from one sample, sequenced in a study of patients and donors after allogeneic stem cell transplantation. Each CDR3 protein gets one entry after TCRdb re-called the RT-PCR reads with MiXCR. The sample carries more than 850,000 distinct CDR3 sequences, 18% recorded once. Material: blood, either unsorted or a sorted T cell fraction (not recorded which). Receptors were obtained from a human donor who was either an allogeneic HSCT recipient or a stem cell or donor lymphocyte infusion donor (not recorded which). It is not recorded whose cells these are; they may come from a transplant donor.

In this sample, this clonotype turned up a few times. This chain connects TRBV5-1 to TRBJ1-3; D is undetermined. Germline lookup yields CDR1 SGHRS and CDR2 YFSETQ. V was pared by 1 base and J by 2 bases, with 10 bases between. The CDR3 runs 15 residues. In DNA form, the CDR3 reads TGCGCCAGCAGCTTGAGCGATTGGGCTGGAAACACCATATATTTT. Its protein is CASSLSDWAGNTIYF.

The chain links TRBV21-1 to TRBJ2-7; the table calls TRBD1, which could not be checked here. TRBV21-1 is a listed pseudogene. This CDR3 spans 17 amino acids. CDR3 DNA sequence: TGTGCCAGCAGCAAAGTCCGGACACTCCAGGGGGACTACGAGCAGTACTTC. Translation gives CASSKVRTLQGDYEQYF.

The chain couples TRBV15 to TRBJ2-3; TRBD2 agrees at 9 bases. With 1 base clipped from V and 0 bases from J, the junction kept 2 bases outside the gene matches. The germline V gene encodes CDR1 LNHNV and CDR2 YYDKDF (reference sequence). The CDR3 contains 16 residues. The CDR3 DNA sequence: TGTGCCACCAGCAGAGCCCTAGCGGGGAGCACAGATACGCAGTATTTT. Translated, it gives CATSRALAGSTDTQYF. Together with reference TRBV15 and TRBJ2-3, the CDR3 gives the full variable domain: DAMVIQNPRYQVTQFGKPVTLSCSQTLNHNVMYWYQQKSSQAPKLLFHYYDKDFNNEADTPDNFQSRRPNTSFCFLDIRSPGLGDTAMYLCATSRALAGSTDTQYFGPGTRLTVL.

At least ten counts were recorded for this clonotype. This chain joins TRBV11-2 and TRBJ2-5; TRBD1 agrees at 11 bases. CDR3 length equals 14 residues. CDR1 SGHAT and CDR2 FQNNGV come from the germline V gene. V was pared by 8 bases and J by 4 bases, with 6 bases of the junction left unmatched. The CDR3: CASGAGTGGETQYF. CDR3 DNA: TGTGCCAGCGGAGCAGGGACAGGGGGAGAGACCCAGTACTTC.

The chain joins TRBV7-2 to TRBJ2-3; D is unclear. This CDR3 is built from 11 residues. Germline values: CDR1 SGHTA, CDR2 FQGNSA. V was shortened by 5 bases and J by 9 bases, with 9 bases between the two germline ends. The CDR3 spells CASSPGATQYF. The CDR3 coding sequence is TGTGCCAGCAGCCCCGGCGCCACGCAGTATTTT.

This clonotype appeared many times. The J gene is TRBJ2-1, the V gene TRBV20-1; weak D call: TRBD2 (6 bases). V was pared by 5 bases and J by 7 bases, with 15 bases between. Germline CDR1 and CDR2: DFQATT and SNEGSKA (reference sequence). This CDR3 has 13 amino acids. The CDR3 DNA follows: TGCAGTGCTTCCCCCCGAGGAGGGAATGAGCAGTTCTTC. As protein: CSASPRGGNEQFF.

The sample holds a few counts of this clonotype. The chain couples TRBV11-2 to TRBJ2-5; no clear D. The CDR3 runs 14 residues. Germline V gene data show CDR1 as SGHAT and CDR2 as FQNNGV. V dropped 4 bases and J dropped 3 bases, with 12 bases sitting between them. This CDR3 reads CASSSYRTKETQYF. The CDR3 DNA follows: TGTGCCAGCAGCTCCTACCGGACGAAAGAGACCCAGTACTTC. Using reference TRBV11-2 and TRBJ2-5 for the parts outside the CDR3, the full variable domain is EAGVAQSPRYKIIEKRQSVAFWCNPISGHATLYWYQQILGQGPKLLIQFQNNGVVDDSQLPKDRFSAERLKGVDSTLKIQPAKLEDSAVYLCASSSYRTKETQYFGPGTRLLVL.

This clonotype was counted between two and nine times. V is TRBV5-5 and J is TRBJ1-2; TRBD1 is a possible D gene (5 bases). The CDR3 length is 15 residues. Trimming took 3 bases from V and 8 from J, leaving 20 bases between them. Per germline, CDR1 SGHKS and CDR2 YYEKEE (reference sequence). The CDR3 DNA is TGTGCCAGCAGCTCGGAAGGCCTGGGGGTCTTGGGCTACACCTTC. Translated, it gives CASSSEGLGVLGYTF.

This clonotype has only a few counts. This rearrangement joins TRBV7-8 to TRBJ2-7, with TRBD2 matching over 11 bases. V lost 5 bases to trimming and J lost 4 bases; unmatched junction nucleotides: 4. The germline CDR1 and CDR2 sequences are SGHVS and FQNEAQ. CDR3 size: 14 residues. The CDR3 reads CASSITSGSYEQYF. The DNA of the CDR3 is TGTGCCAGCAGCATAACTAGCGGGAGTTACGAGCAGTACTTC.

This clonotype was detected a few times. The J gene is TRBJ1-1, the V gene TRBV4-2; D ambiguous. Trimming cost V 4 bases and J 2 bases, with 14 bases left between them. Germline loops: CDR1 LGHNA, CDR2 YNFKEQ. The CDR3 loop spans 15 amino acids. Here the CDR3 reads CASSPEVFSNTEAFF. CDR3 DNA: TGTGCCAGCAGCCCCGAGGTATTCTCAAACACTGAAGCTTTCTTT.

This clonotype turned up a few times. CDR3 sequence (DNA): TGCGCCAGCAGCCAACTAGCGTTGGGGGCAGATACGCAGTATTTT. This gives the protein CASSQLALGADTQYF. This chain joins TRBV4-1 and TRBJ2-3, with D tentatively TRBD2 (6 bases). CDR1 is MGHRA and CDR2 is YSYEKL in the germline V gene. V was trimmed by 2 bases and J by 4 bases, leaving 13 bases between them. CDR3 length: 15 amino acids.

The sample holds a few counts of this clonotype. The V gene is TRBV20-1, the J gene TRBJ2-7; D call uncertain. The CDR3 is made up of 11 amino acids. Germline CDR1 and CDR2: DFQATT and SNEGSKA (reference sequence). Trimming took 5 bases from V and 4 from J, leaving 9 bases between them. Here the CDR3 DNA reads TGCAGTGCTCTTACGAGTTACGAGCAGTACTTC. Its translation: CSALTSYEQYF.

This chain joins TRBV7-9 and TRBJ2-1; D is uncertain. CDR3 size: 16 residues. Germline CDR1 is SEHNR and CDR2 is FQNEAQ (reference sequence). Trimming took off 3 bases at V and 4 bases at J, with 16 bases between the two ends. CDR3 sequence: CASSLGTPWDYNEQFF. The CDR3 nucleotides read TGTGCCAGCAGCTTGGGCACTCCTTGGGATTACAATGAGCAGTTCTTC.

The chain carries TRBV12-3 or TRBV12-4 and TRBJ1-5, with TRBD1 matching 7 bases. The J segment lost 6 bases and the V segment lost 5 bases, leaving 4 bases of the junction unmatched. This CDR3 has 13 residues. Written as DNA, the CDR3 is TGTGCCAGCAGTGCACAGGGGTCTCAGCCCCAGCATTTT. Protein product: CASSAQGSQPQHF.

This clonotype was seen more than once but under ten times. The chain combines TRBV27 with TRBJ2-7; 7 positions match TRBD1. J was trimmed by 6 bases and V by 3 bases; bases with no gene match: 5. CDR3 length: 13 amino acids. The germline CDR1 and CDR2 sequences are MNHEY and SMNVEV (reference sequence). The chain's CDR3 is CASSFWAGGEQYF. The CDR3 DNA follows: TGTGCCAGCAGTTTTTGGGCAGGGGGCGAGCAGTACTTC.

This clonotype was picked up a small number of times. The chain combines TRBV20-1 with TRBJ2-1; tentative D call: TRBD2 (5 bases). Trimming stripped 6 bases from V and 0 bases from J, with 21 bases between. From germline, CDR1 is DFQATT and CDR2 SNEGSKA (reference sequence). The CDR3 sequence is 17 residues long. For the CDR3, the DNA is TGCAGTGCCGATTCTCCTAGTTTAGCGACCTCCTACAATGAGCAGTTCTTC. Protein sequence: CSADSPSLATSYNEQFF.

CDR3 amino acids: CASSRQTGFINSPLHF. CDR3 coding DNA: TGTGCCAGCAGCCGACAGACAGGGTTCATTAATTCACCCCTCCACTTT. J is TRBJ1-6 and V is TRBV6-1; 7 bases agree with TRBD1. The CDR3 has 16 residues. Germline assignment: CDR1 MNHNS and CDR2 SASEGT. Trimming took 6 bases from V and 6 from J; bases not matched to a gene: 11.

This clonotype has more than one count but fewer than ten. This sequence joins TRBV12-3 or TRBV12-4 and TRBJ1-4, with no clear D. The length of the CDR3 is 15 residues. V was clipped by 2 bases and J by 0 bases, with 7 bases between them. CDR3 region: CASSLYPATNEKLFF. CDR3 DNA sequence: TGTGCCAGCAGTTTATACCCAGCAACTAATGAAAAACTGTTTTTT.

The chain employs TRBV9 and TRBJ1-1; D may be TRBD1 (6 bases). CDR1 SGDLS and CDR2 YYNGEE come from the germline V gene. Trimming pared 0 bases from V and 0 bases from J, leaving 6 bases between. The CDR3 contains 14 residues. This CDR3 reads CASSVGQVNTEAFF. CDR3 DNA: TGTGCCAGCAGCGTAGGACAGGTGAACACTGAAGCTTTCTTT.

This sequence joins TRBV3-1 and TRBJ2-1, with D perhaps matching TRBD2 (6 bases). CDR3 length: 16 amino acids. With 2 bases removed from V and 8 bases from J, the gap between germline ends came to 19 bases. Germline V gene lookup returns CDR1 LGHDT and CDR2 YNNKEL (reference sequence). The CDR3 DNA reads TGTGCCAGCAGCCAATCAGTGACTAGACGTAGTCATGAGCAGTTCTTC. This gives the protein CASSQSVTRRSHEQFF.

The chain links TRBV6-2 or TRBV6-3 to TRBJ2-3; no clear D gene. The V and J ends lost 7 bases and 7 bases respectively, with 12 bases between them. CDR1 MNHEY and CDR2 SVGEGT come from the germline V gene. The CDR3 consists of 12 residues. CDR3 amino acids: CASTDALYTQYF. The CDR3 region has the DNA TGTGCCAGCACTGACGCTCTATATACGCAGTATTTT.

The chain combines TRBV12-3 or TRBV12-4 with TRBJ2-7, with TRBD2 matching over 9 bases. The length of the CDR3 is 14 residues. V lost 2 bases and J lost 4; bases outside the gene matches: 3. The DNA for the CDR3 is TGTGCCAGCAGTTTAAGTAGCGGGAGATACGAGCAGTACTTC. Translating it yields CASSLSSGRYEQYF.

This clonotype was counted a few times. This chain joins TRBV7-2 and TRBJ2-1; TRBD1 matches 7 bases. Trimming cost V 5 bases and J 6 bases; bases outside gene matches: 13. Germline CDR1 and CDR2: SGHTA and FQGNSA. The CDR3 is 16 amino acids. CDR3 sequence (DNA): TGTGCCAGCAGCCTCACCACGGGACCAGGGGGCAATGAGCAGTTCTTC. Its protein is CASSLTTGPGGNEQFF.

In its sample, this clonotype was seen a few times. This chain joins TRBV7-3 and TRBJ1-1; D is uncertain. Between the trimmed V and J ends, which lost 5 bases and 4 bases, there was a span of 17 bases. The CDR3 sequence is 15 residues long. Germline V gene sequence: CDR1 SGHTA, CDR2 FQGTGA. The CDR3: CASSTGRLPFTEAFF. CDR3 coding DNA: TGTGCCAGCAGCACCGGCCGGTTGCCCTTCACTGAAGCTTTCTTT.

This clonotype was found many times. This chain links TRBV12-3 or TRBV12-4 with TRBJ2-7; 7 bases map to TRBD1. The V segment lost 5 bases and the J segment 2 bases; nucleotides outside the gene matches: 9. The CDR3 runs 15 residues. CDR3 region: CASSPDRELTYEQYF. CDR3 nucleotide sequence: TGTGCCAGCAGTCCAGACAGGGAGCTAACCTACGAGCAGTACTTC.

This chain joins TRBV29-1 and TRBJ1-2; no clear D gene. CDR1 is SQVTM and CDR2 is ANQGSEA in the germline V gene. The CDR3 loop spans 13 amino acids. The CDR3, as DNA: TGCACCCCCGAAACAGCCGAAGCGGGCGGCTACACCTTC. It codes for CTPETAEAGGYTF.

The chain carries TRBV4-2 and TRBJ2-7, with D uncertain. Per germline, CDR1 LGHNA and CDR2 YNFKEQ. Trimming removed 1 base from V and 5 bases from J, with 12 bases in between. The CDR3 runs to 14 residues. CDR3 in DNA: TGTGCCAGCAGCCAAGTCGGCCCCCGGGACGAGCAGTACTTC. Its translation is CASSQVGPRDEQYF.

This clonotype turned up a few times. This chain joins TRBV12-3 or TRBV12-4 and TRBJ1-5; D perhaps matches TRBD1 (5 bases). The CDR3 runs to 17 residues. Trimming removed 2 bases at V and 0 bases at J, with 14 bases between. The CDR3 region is CASSLSADSYSNQPQHF. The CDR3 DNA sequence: TGTGCCAGCAGTTTATCGGCAGACAGTTATAGCAATCAGCCCCAGCATTTT.

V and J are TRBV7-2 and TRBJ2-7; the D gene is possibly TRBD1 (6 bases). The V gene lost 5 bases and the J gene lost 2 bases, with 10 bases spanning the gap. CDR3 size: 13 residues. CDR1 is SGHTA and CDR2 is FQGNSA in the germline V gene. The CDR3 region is CASSTQGTYEQYF. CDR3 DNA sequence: TGTGCCAGCAGCACGCAGGGGACCTACGAGCAGTACTTC. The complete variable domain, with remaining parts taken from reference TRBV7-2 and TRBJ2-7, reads GAGVSQSPSNKVTEKGKDVELRCDPISGHTALYWYRQSLGQGLEFLIYFQGNSAPDKSGLPSDRFSAERTGGSVSTLTIQRTQQEDSAVYLCASSTQGTYEQYFGPGTRLTVT.

The CDR3 region has the DNA TGTGCCAGCAGTTGGGACAGGGTACAAGAGACCCAGTACTTC. This translates into CASSWDRVQETQYF. The chain links TRBV12-3 or TRBV12-4 to TRBJ2-5, with 9 bases that match TRBD1. The CDR3 length is 14 residues. After removal of 4 bases from V and 2 bases from J, the junction contained 2 bases not matched to a gene.